This T cell receptor beta chain was profiled in a study of siplizumab effects on memory and regulatory T cells. Study findings and constraints: Proliferating Tregs taken from siplizumab cultures were not shown to have a confirmed suppressive function. In the presence of siplizumab, alloreactive sequences traceable to unstimulated CD4+ memory cells were significantly reduced. Both greater diversity than memory cells and a major contribution to the alloresponse seemed to characterize naive T cells. Just a small share of alloreactive clones was traced back to unstimulated subsets.

The CDR3 extends over 15 amino acids. V dropped 5 bases and J dropped 5 bases, with 19 bases sitting between them. Germline V gives CDR1 SGHDT, CDR2 YYEEEE. Points on this clone: Its target is unknown.

TCRdb's copy holds only in-frame clones and misses some; the assay was immunoSEQ multiplex PCR. The sample gives approximately 75,000 clones, 85% to 95% of which show up once; less than 5.5% is in the top ten. The source material was CD8+ T cells sorted from blood. The genes are TRBV5-6 and TRBJ2-5; D is uncertain. The receptor was derived from a human donor in good health. DNA for the CDR3: TGTGCCAGCAGTTGGGCCCGACTCGTTGAGGAGACCCAGTACTTC. Its translation is CASSWARLVEETQYF.